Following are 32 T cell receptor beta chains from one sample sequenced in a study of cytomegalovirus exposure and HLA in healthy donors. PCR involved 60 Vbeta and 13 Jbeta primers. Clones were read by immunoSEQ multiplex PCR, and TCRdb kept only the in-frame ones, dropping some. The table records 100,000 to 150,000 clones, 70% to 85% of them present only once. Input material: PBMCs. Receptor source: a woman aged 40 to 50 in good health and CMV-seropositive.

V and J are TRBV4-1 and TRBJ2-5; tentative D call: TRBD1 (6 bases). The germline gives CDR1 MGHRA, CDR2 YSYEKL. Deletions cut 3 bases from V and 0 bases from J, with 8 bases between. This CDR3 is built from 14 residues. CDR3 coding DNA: TGCGCCAGCAGCCAGACAGGAAACCAAGAGACCCAGTACTTC. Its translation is CASSQTGNQETQYF.

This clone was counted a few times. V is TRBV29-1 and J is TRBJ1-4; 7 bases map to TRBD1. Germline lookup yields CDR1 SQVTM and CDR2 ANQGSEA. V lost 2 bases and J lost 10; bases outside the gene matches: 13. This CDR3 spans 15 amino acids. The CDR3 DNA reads TGCAGCGTTGAAATCACCTCGCGGCAGGGGGGAAAACTGTTTTTT. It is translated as CSVEITSRQGGKLFF.

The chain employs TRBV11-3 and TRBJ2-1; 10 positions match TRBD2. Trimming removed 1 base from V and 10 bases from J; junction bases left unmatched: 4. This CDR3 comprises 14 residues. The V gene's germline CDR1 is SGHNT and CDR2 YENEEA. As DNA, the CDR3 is TGTGCCAGCAGCTTAGGGCTAGCGGGAGACGAGCAGTTCTTC. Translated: CASSLGLAGDEQFF.

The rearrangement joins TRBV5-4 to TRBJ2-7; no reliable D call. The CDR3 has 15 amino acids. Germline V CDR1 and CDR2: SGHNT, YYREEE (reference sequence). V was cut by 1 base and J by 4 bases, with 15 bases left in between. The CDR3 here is CASSLSAPGTYEQYF. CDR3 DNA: TGTGCCAGCAGCTTGTCGGCCCCAGGAACTTACGAGCAGTACTTC.

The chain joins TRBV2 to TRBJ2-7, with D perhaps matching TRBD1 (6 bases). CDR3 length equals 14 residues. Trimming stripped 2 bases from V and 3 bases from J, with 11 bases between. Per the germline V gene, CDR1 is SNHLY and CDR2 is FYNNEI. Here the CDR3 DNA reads TGTGCCAGCAGTGAATTAGACAGGCGCTACGAGCAGTACTTC. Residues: CASSELDRRYEQYF. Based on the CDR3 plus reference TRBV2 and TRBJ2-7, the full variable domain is EPEVTQTPSHQVTQMGQEVILRCVPISNHLYFYWYRQILGQKVEFLVSFYNNEISEKSEIFDDQFSVERPDGSNFTLKIRSTKLEDSAMYFCASSELDRRYEQYFGPGTRLTVT.

CDR3 nucleotides: TGCGCCAGCAGTGAGGAGGGAGGGGCAGATACGCAGTATTTT. The encoded protein is CASSEEGGADTQYF. V usage is TRBV10-2 and J usage is TRBJ2-3, with TRBD2 matching over 7 bases. The CDR3 has 14 residues. V lost 2 bases, J lost 4 bases, and 3 bases stayed unmatched. The V gene's germline CDR1 is WSHSY and CDR2 SAAADI.

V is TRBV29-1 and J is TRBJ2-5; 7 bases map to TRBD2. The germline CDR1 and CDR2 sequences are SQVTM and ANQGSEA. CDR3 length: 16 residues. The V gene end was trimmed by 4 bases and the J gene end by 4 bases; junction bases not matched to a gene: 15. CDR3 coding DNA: TGCAGCGTTGGGACTGGCGGGAGAGTGGGTGGAGAGACCCAGTACTTC. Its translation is CSVGTGGRVGGETQYF.

CDR3 amino acids: CASSAGPIDTQYF. In DNA form, the CDR3 reads TGTGCCAGCAGCGCGGGCCCTATAGATACGCAGTATTTT. The J gene is TRBJ2-3, the V gene TRBV14; D might be TRBD2 (5 bases). Germline V CDR1 and CDR2: SGHDN, FVKESK. The CDR3 extends over 13 amino acids. V was shortened by 5 bases and J by 5 bases, with 11 bases between the two germline ends.

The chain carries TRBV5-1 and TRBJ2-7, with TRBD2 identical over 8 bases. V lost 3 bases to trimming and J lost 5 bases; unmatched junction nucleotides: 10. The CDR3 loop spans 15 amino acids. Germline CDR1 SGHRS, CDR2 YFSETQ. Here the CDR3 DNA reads TGCGCCAGCAGCTACTCCGGGGGGGAGTTTAACGAGCAGTACTTC. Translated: CASSYSGGEFNEQYF.

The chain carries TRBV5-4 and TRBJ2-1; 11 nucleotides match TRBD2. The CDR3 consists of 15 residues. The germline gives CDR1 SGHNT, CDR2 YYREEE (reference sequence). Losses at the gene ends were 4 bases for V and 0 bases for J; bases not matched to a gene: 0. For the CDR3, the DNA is TGTGCCAGCAGCGGGACTAGCGGCTCCTACAATGAGCAGTTCTTC. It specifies CASSGTSGSYNEQFF.

In DNA, the CDR3 is TGTGCCAGCAGTTTACGAGATAATGAAAAACTGTTTTTT. Protein sequence: CASSLRDNEKLFF. This chain uses TRBV28 with TRBJ1-4; no clear D. The CDR3 has 13 residues. Germline CDR1 reads MDHEN; CDR2 reads SYDVKM. With 2 bases removed from V and 4 bases from J, the gap between germline ends came to 5 bases.

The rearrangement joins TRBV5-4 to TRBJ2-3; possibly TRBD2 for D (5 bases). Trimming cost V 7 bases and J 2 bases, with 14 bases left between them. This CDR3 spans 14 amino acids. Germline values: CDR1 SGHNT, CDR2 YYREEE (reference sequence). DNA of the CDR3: TGTGCCAGCTCCCAGAGAGGGATCACAGATACGCAGTATTTT. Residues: CASSQRGITDTQYF.

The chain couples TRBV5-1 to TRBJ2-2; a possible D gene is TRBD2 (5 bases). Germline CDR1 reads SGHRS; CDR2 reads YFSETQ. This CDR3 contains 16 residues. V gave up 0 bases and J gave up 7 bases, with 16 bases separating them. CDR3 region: CASSLEVGVPDGELFF. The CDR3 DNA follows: TGCGCCAGCAGCTTGGAGGTGGGAGTGCCGGACGGGGAGCTGTTTTTT.

For the CDR3, the DNA is TGCAGCGTTGGTACAGGCAACTATGGCTACACCTTC. This sequence encodes CSVGTGNYGYTF. This chain uses TRBV29-1 with TRBJ1-2; perhaps TRBD1 as D (5 bases). In germline, CDR1 is SQVTM, CDR2 ANQGSEA. The CDR3 is made up of 12 amino acids. V gave up 4 bases and J gave up 2 bases, with 8 bases separating them.

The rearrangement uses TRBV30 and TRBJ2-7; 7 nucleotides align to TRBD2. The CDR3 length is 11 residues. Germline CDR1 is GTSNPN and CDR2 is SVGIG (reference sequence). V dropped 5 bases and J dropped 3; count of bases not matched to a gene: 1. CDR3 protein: CAWAGVYEQYF. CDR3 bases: TGTGCCTGGGCGGGAGTCTACGAGCAGTACTTC.

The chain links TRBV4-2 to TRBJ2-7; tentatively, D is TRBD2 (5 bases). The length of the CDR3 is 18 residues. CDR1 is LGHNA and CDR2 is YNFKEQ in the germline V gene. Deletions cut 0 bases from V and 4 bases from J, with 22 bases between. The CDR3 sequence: CASSQDRGLKVGPYEQYF. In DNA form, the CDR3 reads TGTGCCAGCAGCCAAGATCGAGGGCTAAAGGTCGGCCCGTACGAGCAGTACTTC.

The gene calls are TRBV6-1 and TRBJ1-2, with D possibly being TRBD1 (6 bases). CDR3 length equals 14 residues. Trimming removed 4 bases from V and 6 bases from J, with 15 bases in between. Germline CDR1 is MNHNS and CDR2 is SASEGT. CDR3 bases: TGTGCCAGCAGTGTCTGGACAGCAACGCATGGCTACACCTTC. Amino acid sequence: CASSVWTATHGYTF.

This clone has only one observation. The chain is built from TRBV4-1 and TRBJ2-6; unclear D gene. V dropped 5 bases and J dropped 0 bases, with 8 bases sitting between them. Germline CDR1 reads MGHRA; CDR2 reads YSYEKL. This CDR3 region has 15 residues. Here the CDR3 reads CASSSRDSGANVLTF. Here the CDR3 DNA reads TGCGCCAGCAGCAGTCGCGACTCTGGGGCCAACGTCCTGACTTTC.

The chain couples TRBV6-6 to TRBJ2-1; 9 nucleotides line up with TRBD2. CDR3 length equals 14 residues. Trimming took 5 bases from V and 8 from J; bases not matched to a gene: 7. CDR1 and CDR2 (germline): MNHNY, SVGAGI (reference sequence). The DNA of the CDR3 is TGTGCCAGCAGTCGGACTAGCGCGGGCCATGAGCAGTTCTTC. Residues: CASSRTSAGHEQFF.

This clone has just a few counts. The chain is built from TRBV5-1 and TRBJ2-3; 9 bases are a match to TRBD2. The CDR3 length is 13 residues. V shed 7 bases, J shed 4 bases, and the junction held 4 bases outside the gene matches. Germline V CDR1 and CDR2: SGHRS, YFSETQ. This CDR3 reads CASAGGPSDTQYF. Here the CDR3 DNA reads TGCGCCAGCGCGGGAGGGCCCTCAGATACGCAGTATTTT. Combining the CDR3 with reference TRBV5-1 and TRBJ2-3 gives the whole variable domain KAGVTQTPRYLIKTRGQQVTLSCSPISGHRSVSWYQQTPGQGLQFLFEYFSETQRNKGNFPGRFSGRQFSNSRSEMNVSTLELGDSALYLCASAGGPSDTQYFGPGTRLTVL.

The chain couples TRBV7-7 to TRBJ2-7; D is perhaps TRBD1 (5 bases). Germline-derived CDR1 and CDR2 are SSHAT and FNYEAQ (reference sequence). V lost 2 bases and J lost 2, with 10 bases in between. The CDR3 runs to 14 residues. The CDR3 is CASSLSRQPYEQYF. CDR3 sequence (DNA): TGTGCCAGCAGCTTATCCCGACAGCCCTACGAGCAGTACTTC.

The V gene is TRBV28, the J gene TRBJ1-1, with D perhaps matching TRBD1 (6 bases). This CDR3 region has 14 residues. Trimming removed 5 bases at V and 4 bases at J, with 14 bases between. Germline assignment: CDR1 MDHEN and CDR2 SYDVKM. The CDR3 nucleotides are TGTGCCAGCAGTCTTCCCCACAGGGCCACTGAAGCTTTCTTT. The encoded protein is CASSLPHRATEAFF. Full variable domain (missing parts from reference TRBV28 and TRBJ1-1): DVKVTQSSRYLVKRTGEKVFLECVQDMDHENMFWYRQDPGLGLRLIYFSYDVKMKEKGDIPEGYSVSREKKERFSLILESASTNQTSMYLCASSLPHRATEAFFGQGTRLTVV.

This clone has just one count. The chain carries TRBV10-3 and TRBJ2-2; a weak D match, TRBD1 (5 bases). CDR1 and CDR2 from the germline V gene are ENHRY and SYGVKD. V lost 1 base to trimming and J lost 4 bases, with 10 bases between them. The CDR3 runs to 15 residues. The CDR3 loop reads CAISEYRQSTGELFF. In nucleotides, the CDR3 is TGTGCCATCAGTGAGTACCGACAGTCCACCGGGGAGCTGTTTTTT.

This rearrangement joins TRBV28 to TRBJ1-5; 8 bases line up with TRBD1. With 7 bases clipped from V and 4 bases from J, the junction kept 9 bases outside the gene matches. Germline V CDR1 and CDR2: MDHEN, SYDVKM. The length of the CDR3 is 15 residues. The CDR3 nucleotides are TGTGCCAGCAACCTCCGGGACAGGACAAATCAGCCCCAGCATTTT. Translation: CASNLRDRTNQPQHF.

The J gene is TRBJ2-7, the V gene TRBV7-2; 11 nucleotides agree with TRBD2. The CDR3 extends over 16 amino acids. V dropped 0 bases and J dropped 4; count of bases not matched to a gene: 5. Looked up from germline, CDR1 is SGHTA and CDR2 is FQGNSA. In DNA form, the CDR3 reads TGTGCCAGCAGCTTAGCCTCTCTAGCGGGAGGATACGAGCAGTACTTC. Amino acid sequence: CASSLASLAGGYEQYF.

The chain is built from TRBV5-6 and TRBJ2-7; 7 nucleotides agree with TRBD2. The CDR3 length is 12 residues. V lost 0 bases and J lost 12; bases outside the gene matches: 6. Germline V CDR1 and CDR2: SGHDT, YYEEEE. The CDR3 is CASSLGAGSTYF. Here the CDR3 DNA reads TGTGCCAGCAGCTTGGGAGCGGGATCGACGTACTTC.

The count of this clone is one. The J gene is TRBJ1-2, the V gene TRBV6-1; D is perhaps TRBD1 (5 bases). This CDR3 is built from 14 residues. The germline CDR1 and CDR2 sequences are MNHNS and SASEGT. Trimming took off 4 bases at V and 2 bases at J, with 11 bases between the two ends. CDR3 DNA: TGTGCCAGCAGTGGGGGCGTCCTAAACTATGGCTACACCTTC. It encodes CASSGGVLNYGYTF.

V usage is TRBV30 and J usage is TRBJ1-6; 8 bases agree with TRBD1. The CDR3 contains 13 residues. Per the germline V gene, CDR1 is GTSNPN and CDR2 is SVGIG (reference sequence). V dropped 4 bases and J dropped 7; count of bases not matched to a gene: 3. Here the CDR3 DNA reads TGTGCCTGGACCGGACAGGGAAATTCACCCCTCCACTTT. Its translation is CAWTGQGNSPLHF.

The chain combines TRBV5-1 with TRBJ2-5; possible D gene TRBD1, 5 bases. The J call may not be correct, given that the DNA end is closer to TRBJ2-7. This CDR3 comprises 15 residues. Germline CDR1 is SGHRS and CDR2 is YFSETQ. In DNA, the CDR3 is TGCGCCAGCAGCATGGGGTCCAGGGCTTCCTACGAGCAGTACTTC. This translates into CASSMGSRASYEQYF.

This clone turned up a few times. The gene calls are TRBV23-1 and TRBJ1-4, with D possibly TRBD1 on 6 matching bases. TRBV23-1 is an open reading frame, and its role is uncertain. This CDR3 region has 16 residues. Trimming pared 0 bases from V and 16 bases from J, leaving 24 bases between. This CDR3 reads CASSQSDRRQSPAEFF. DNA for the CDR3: TGCGCCAGCAGTCAATCAGACAGGCGGCAATCTCCTGCAGAGTTTTTT.

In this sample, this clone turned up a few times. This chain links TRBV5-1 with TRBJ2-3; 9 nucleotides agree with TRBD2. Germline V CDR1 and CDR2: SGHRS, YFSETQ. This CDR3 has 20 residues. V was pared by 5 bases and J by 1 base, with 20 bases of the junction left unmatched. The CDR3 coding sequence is TGCGCCAGCAGTTTACGTCGACTAGCGGAGAGGCGCTTCGGCACAGATACGCAGTATTTT. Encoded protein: CASSLRRLAERRFGTDTQYF.

CDR3 DNA: TGCGCCAGCAGCCAAGATTGGGGACTAGCGAGCTCCTACGAGCAGTACTTC. Translation gives CASSQDWGLASSYEQYF. The V and J genes are TRBV4-1 and TRBJ2-7, with TRBD2 identical over 10 bases. V dropped 0 bases and J dropped 0; count of bases not matched to a gene: 5. The CDR3 consists of 17 residues. CDR1 and CDR2 (germline): MGHRA, YSYEKL.